A single sample is the source of the 19 T cell receptor beta chains below, sequenced in a study of OX40 agonist ivuxolimab in advanced cancers. Profiled with immunoSEQ multiplex PCR; TCRdb holds only in-frame clones, not every one. The data show roughly 35,000 clones, approximately 90% seen once. The sequencing used CD4+ or CD8+ T cells sorted from blood, collected in a trial of the OX40 agonist ivuxolimab. The receptors here all came from an adult with an advanced solid tumor such as melanoma, head and neck, liver or kidney cancer.

The V gene is TRBV5-1, the J gene TRBJ2-1; D possibly corresponds to TRBD1 (6 bases). The CDR3 totals 16 residues. The ends were cut back, 2 bases at V and 0 bases at J, with 12 bases in the middle. Germline assignment: CDR1 SGHRS and CDR2 YFSETQ. CDR3 loop: CASSFTGQSSYNEQFF. DNA for the CDR3: TGCGCCAGCAGCTTCACAGGACAGAGCTCCTACAATGAGCAGTTCTTC.

CDR3: CASSLEGGLHEQYF. CDR3 coding DNA: TGTGCCAGCAGCTTAGAGGGGGGACTACACGAGCAGTACTTC. The gene calls are TRBV11-3 and TRBJ2-7; 7 bases line up with TRBD2. The length of the CDR3 is 14 residues. J lost 5 bases, V lost 0 bases, and 4 bases had no gene match. Germline CDR1 and CDR2: SGHNT and YENEEA.

A single count supports this clone. The rearrangement joins TRBV10-3 to TRBJ2-7; a weak D match, TRBD2 (6 bases). This CDR3 is 12 amino acids long. Germline CDR1 is ENHRY and CDR2 is SYGVKD. Trimming stripped 2 bases from V and 4 bases from J, with 6 bases between. The CDR3 nucleotides read TGTGCCATCAGTGAGGGGGGGTACGAGCAGTACTTC. Protein sequence: CAISEGGYEQYF.

This chain connects TRBV18 to TRBJ1-1, with TRBD1 matching 9 bases. Per the germline V gene, CDR1 is KGHSH and CDR2 is LQKENI. The junction had 6 bases not matched to a gene; V was cut back by 4 bases and J by 3 bases. The CDR3 totals 15 residues. The CDR3 DNA is TGTGCCAGCTCACTACAGGGGGCGTCGGACACTGAAGCTTTCTTT. This translates into CASSLQGASDTEAFF.

The rearrangement links TRBV10-3 to TRBJ2-5; the D gene is possibly TRBD2 (6 bases). Germline-derived CDR1 and CDR2 are ENHRY and SYGVKD. Trimming took off 4 bases at V and 4 bases at J, with 13 bases between the two ends. The CDR3 sequence is 14 residues long. The CDR3 here is CAISGNVGGETQYF. CDR3 bases: TGTGCCATCAGTGGTAATGTGGGGGGAGAGACCCAGTACTTC.

This clone was seen just once. The V and J genes are TRBV28 and TRBJ1-1; D gene unclear. V was shortened by 4 bases and J by 3 bases, with 9 bases between the two germline ends. The CDR3 is 13 amino acids. Germline CDR1 and CDR2: MDHEN and SYDVKM. CDR3 region: CASSSQLYTEAFF. CDR3 DNA: TGTGCCAGCAGTTCCCAGCTATACACTGAAGCTTTCTTT.

The chain uses TRBV28 and TRBJ2-5; D unclear. This CDR3 has 13 amino acids. Per the germline V gene, CDR1 is MDHEN and CDR2 is SYDVKM. V lost 2 bases, J lost 2 bases, and 6 bases lay in between. The CDR3 spells CASSLTEQETQYF. The CDR3 bases are TGTGCCAGCAGTTTAACGGAACAAGAGACCCAGTACTTC.

The chain uses TRBV7-3 and TRBJ1-3, with 8 bases identical to TRBD1. Germline CDR1 reads SGHTA; CDR2 reads FQGTGA. The V segment lost 5 bases and the J segment 3 bases; nucleotides outside the gene matches: 9. The CDR3 contains 16 residues. The CDR3 loop is CASSLLDRVGGNTIYF. CDR3 in DNA: TGTGCCAGCAGCCTCCTGGACAGGGTCGGTGGAAACACCATATATTTT.

The chain employs TRBV6-5 and TRBJ2-7; unclear D gene. The CDR3 extends over 15 amino acids. Trimming shortened V by 2 bases and J by 0 bases, and 11 bases separated the two germline ends. Germline CDR1 MNHEY, CDR2 SVGAGI. The CDR3 bases are TGTGCCAGCAGTTACGGGCGTCCCGACTCCTACGAGCAGTACTTC. It encodes CASSYGRPDSYEQYF.

The V call is TRBV6-6, the J call TRBJ1-1; D possibly corresponds to TRBD1 (6 bases). V lost 6 bases and J 11 bases, leaving 19 bases between the germline ends. Germline CDR1 and CDR2: MNHNY and SVGAGI (reference sequence). This CDR3 is built from 13 residues. The CDR3 loop is CASRQDSPGEAFF. The DNA of the CDR3 is TGTGCCAGCAGACAGGACAGTCCGGGAGAGGCTTTCTTT.

This chain uses TRBV5-1 with TRBJ1-6, with TRBD1 as a possible D gene (5 bases). There are 15 residues in the CDR3. CDR1 is SGHRS and CDR2 is YFSETQ in the germline V gene. V was pared by 4 bases and J by 5 bases, with 13 bases between. DNA for the CDR3: TGCGCCAGCAGCCTAGAACAGGTAGATAATTCACCCCTCCACTTT. This gives the protein CASSLEQVDNSPLHF.

V is TRBV18 and J is TRBJ1-5, with a possible D match to TRBD1 (6 bases). Germline CDR1 KGHSH, CDR2 LQKENI. This CDR3 spans 16 amino acids. Deletions cut 4 bases from V and 11 bases from J, with 24 bases between. The CDR3 nucleotides read TGTGCCAGCTCACAGGTCGGGACACAGGAGACCGCGTCCCAGCATTTT. This sequence encodes CASSQVGTQETASQHF.

The chain recombines TRBV4-3 with TRBJ1-2; possible D gene TRBD1, 5 bases. The CDR3 has 17 residues. V was trimmed by 0 bases and J by 2 bases, leaving 16 bases between them. Germline values: CDR1 LGHNA, CDR2 YSLEER. The CDR3 is CASSQENQGPRNYGYTF. The CDR3 coding sequence is TGCGCCAGCAGCCAAGAGAATCAGGGCCCCCGAAACTATGGCTACACCTTC.

The rearrangement joins TRBV6-1 to TRBJ2-3; perhaps D is TRBD1 or TRBD2 (7 bases each). The germline V gene has CDR1 MNHNS and CDR2 SASEGT. Trimming removed 7 bases from V and 3 bases from J, with 17 bases in between. The CDR3 covers 15 residues. CDR3 sequence reads: CASNFGTAGTDTQYF. The CDR3 DNA follows: TGTGCCAGCAACTTCGGGACAGCGGGGACAGATACGCAGTATTTT.

The chain uses TRBV2 and TRBJ1-6; TRBD1 matches 8 bases. There are 16 residues in the CDR3. J gave up 9 bases and V 6 bases, and 13 bases lay outside the gene matches. Germline V lookup: CDR1 SNHLY, CDR2 FYNNEI. Here the CDR3 DNA reads TGTGCCAGCAGGGGGCAGGGACAGGTTAAAGGTTCACCCCTCCACTTT. Translation: CASRGQGQVKGSPLHF.

The V and J genes are TRBV7-9 and TRBJ2-7; no firm D call. Germline V gene lookup returns CDR1 SEHNR and CDR2 FQNEAQ (reference sequence). The V end was cut by 7 bases, the J end by 2 bases, with 6 bases between. CDR3 length: 11 residues. The CDR3 loop is CASTFTYEQYF. The CDR3 coding sequence is TGTGCCAGCACCTTCACCTACGAGCAGTACTTC.

This chain uses TRBV6-5 with TRBJ1-2, with 10 bases matching TRBD1. The CDR3 has 15 amino acids. CDR1 MNHEY and CDR2 SVGAGI come from the germline V gene. Germline trimming cut 6 bases from V and 6 bases from J; bases unmatched to any gene: 10. The CDR3 loop is CASSTLSGQGNGYTF. CDR3 DNA sequence: TGTGCCAGCAGCACACTATCGGGACAGGGGAATGGCTACACCTTC.

The V call is TRBV11-2, the J call TRBJ2-5, with D uncertain. Germline CDR1 and CDR2: SGHAT and FQNNGV. Trimming cost V 5 bases and J 5 bases, with 12 bases left between them. CDR3 length: 13 residues. The CDR3 bases are TGTGCCAGCAGCGAACCCCGGTTGGAGACCCAGTACTTC. This codes for CASSEPRLETQYF.

V and J are TRBV19 and TRBJ1-2; TRBD1 is a possible D gene (5 bases). This CDR3 is built from 12 residues. Germline-derived CDR1 and CDR2 are LNHDA and SQIVND (reference sequence). The V end lost 6 bases, the J end lost 4 bases, and 9 bases lay between the germline ends. The CDR3 DNA reads TGTGCCAGTAGCAGGGACCTCTATGGCTACACCTTC. Amino acids: CASSRDLYGYTF.